The 14 T cell receptor beta chains below come from one sample, sequenced in a study of CD8+CD57+ T cells in acquired aplastic anemia. TCR beta VDJ and CDR3 were profiled, and genomic DNA was the template. TCRdb re-analysed the reads in MiXCR, keeping a single row per CDR3 protein. This sample has more than 250,000 distinct CDR3 sequences, with approximately 57% found just once. The sequenced material came from sorted CD4+, CD8+, or CD8+CD57+ T cells (not recorded which) from PBMCs. All receptors come from a human donor with severe aplastic anemia or a healthy control (not recorded which).

The V call is TRBV25-1, the J call TRBJ1-2; D gene ambiguous. The CDR3 has 14 amino acids. V was cut by 5 bases and J by 7 bases, with 17 bases left in between. Germline CDR1 reads MGHDK; CDR2 reads SYGVNS. CDR3: CASSLGLGISGYTF. In DNA, the CDR3 is TGTGCCAGCAGTTTAGGACTGGGAATCTCTGGCTACACCTTC.

The J gene is TRBJ1-6, the V gene TRBV19; D uncertain. The germline gives CDR1 LNHDA, CDR2 SQIVND (reference sequence). This CDR3 contains 14 residues. The ends were cut back, 6 bases at V and 7 bases at J, with 13 bases in the middle. CDR3 residues: CASRTTGGNSPLHF. In DNA form, the CDR3 reads TGTGCCAGTAGGACGACGGGCGGCAATTCACCCCTCCACTTT. Complete variable domain (other parts from reference TRBV19 and TRBJ1-6): DGGITQSPKYLFRKEGQNVTLSCEQNLNHDAMYWYRQDPGQGLRLIYYSQIVNDFQKGDIAEGYSVSREKKESFPLTVTSAQKNPTAFYLCASRTTGGNSPLHFGNGTRLTVT.

Concerning this clonotype: A read error may produce the germline difference seen at one junction end. V is TRBV6-6 and J is TRBJ1-1; D is unclear. CDR3 length: 13 residues. In germline, CDR1 is MNHNY, CDR2 SVGAGI (reference sequence). CDR3 coding DNA: TGTGCCAGCAGTTACCCTCCTCGAGTGAAGCTTACCTTT. Amino acid sequence: CASSYPPRVKLTF.

The gene calls are TRBV28 and TRBJ1-5; unclear D gene. Germline V gene data show CDR1 as MDHEN and CDR2 as SYDVKM. The CDR3 contains 14 residues. V lost 7 bases, J lost 2 bases, and 12 bases lay in between. The CDR3 nucleotides read TGTGCCAGCATTGTAGGCAGCCGCAATCAGCCCCAGCATTTT. Its protein is CASIVGSRNQPQHF.

J is TRBJ2-6 and V is TRBV24-1; 7 positions match TRBD1. This CDR3 contains 18 residues. The germline V gene has CDR1 KGHDR and CDR2 SFDVKD. Trimming removed 0 bases from V and 0 bases from J; junction bases left unmatched: 4. The CDR3 nucleotides are TGTGCCACCAGTGATTTGCGACAGGGAGCCTCTGGGGCCAACGTCCTGACTTTC. This gives the protein CATSDLRQGASGANVLTF.

This clonotype was recorded once. The chain couples TRBV6-5 to TRBJ2-7; D remains unclear. The CDR3 length is 11 residues. The germline gives CDR1 MNHEY, CDR2 SVGAGI. The V gene lost 3 bases and the J gene lost 6 bases, with 6 bases spanning the gap. CDR3 nucleotides: TGTGCCAGCAGTTATGCTGGCGAGCAGTACTTC. It encodes CASSYAGEQYF.

V gene TRBV20-1 combines with J gene TRBJ1-5; TRBD1 matches 11 bases. Germline loops: CDR1 DFQATT, CDR2 SNEGSKA (reference sequence). The CDR3 totals 13 residues. The trim removed 5 bases at V and 11 bases at J, leaving 8 bases unmatched. CDR3 DNA sequence: TGCAGTGCTGTTGACCGGGACAGGGGGGCCCAGCATTTT. The encoded protein is CSAVDRDRGAQHF.

A single count supports this clonotype. This chain connects TRBV5-1 to TRBJ2-5; weak D call: TRBD2 (6 bases). The length of the CDR3 is 16 residues. Germline V gene data show CDR1 as SGHRS and CDR2 as YFSETQ. V lost 3 bases and J lost 4, with 19 bases in between. The CDR3 here is CASSSTGTPGGETQYF. CDR3 in DNA: TGCGCCAGCAGCTCAACTGGGACTCCTGGGGGAGAGACCCAGTACTTC.

This clonotype appeared many times. V and J are TRBV7-9 and TRBJ2-5, with TRBD2 matching over 10 bases. The trim removed 5 bases at V and 1 base at J, leaving 10 bases unmatched. The CDR3 loop spans 17 amino acids. Germline-derived CDR1 and CDR2 are SEHNR and FQNEAQ (reference sequence). CDR3 residues: CASSHLAAGGLQETQYF. DNA of the CDR3: TGTGCCAGCAGCCACTTGGCAGCGGGGGGGCTCCAAGAGACCCAGTACTTC.

Many counts were recorded for this clonotype. This sequence joins TRBV6-5 and TRBJ2-3; 11 bases fit TRBD2. The V gene end was trimmed by 6 bases and the J gene end by 8 bases; junction bases not matched to a gene: 1. Germline V gene sequence: CDR1 MNHEY, CDR2 SVGAGI. The CDR3 spans 12 residues. The CDR3 region has the DNA TGTGCCAGCAGGACTAGCGGGGTTACGCAGTATTTT. Translation: CASRTSGVTQYF.

The chain employs TRBV15 and TRBJ2-5, with D tentatively TRBD1 or TRBD2 (5 bases each). Trimming cost V 4 bases and J 4 bases, with 13 bases left between them. This CDR3 is 14 amino acids long. Looked up from germline, CDR1 is LNHNV and CDR2 is YYDKDF (reference sequence). The CDR3 is CATSTGAEGETQYF. In DNA form, the CDR3 reads TGTGCCACCAGCACCGGGGCTGAAGGAGAGACCCAGTACTTC.

V gene TRBV12-3 or TRBV12-4 combines with J gene TRBJ1-1, with 7 bases fitting TRBD1. V lost 5 bases and J lost 4; bases outside the gene matches: 10. The CDR3 spans 15 residues. In DNA, the CDR3 is TGTGCCAGCAGTACGCGAACAGGGGCAGGCACTGAAGCTTTCTTT. This sequence encodes CASSTRTGAGTEAFF.

With respect to this clonotype: At one end the junction does not follow the germline gene, possibly because of a read error. V and J are TRBV5-5 and TRBJ2-1; D is perhaps TRBD1 (6 bases). There are 16 residues in the CDR3. Germline V gene lookup returns CDR1 SGHKS and CDR2 YYEKEE (reference sequence). In DNA form, the CDR3 reads TGCGCCAGCAGCCTGATACCTTGGGACAATAGCAATGAGCAGTTCTTC. Its protein product is CASSLIPWDNSNEQFF.

Turning to this clonotype: The germline gene is not matched at one end of the junction; a read error may be the cause. This sequence joins TRBV15 and TRBJ2-5, with 9 bases fitting TRBD2. The CDR3 contains 18 residues. Germline lookup yields CDR1 LNHNV and CDR2 YYDKDF (reference sequence). CDR3 bases: TGTGCCACCAGCAGAGATGTCGGTAGCGGGGGCTTCCAAGAGGCCCAGTACTTC. Translating it yields CATSRDVGSGGFQEAQYF.